This is a list of T cell receptor beta chains from one sample in a study of shared clonotypes between healthy human individuals. Measured with immunoSEQ multiplex PCR; TCRdb has only the in-frame clones, and not every one. The sample lists hundreds of thousands of clones, under 95% seen once, with 24% in the top ten. The sample taken for sequencing was naive CD8+ T cells sorted from blood. The receptors stem from a man aged 25-45 years in good health. CDR3s include the opening cysteine and the closing phenylalanine or tryptophan. A D gene is named only where the DNA matches it firmly. Expanded clones are given a class, and other clones once, few, many or no size at all.

j_call d_call v_call clone_size cdr3_nt cdr3_aa
TRBJ2-5 . TRBV7-2 . TGTGCCAGCAGCTTAAACAGGCAAGAGACCCAGTACTTC CASSLNRQETQYF
TRBJ2-1 TRBD2 TRBV29-1 . TGCAGCGCCTCGGGGGGGGCCTCCTACAATGAGCAGTTCTTC CSASGGASYNEQFF
TRBJ2-7 TRBD1 TRBV27 . TGTGCCACCAGTTTGGACAGGGACTACGAGCAGTACTTC CATSLDRDYEQYF
TRBJ2-1 TRBD2 TRBV2 . TGTGCCAGCAGTCCGTCTAGCGGGGCTAATGAGCAGTTCTTC CASSPSSGANEQFF
TRBJ2-3 TRBD2 TRBV5-4 once TGTGCCAGCAGCGCATCCGGGACTAGCACCGAGGATACGCAGTATTTT CASSASGTSTEDTQYF
TRBJ2-3 TRBD1 TRBV7-6 . TGTGCCAGCAGCTTCAGGGGGCGAATTCCCACAGATACGCAGTATTTT CASSFRGRIPTDTQYF
TRBJ2-5 . TRBV11-2 . TGTGCCAGCCGACATGTCCAAGAGACCCAGTACTTC CASRHVQETQYF
TRBJ2-7 . TRBV7-6 . TGTGCCAGCAGCTCATCCCATTCTGAGCAGTACTTC CASSSSHSEQYF
TRBJ1-4 TRBD1 TRBV7-6 once TGTGCCAGCAGCCTACAGGGGCCGTCTCTGCTGTTTTTT CASSLQGPSLLFF
TRBJ2-7 . TRBV7-3 . TGTGCCAGCAGCTTAACTCCAGGGCACTCCTACGAGCAGTACTTC CASSLTPGHSYEQYF
TRBJ2-3 TRBD2 TRBV9 . TGTGCCAGCAGCGATGGACTAGCGGAAAGCACAGATACGCAGTATTTT CASSDGLAESTDTQYF
TRBJ2-1 TRBD2 TRBV9 . TGTGCCAGCAGCGCAATAGCGGGCCTTTACAATGAGCAGTTCTTC CASSAIAGLYNEQFF
TRBJ1-2 TRBD1 TRBV9 . TGTGCCAGCAGCGAACTGAGGGGGCGTTATGGCTACACCTTC CASSELRGRYGYTF
TRBJ2-7 . TRBV7-8 . TGTGCCAGCAGCTTAAGGGCGGGGAGCTCCTACGAGCAGTACTTC CASSLRAGSSYEQYF
TRBJ2-2 . TRBV19 few TGTGCCAGTAGTCCTTACACCGGGGAGCTGTTTTTT CASSPYTGELFF
TRBJ2-7 . TRBV7-8 . TGTGCCAGCAGCTTAGAGGTCACACCTTACTACGAGCAGTACTTC CASSLEVTPYYEQYF
TRBJ2-2 TRBD1 TRBV11-3 . TGTGCCAGCAGCTTAAGGGGACAGGGAAGGACCGGGGAGCTGTTTTTT CASSLRGQGRTGELFF
TRBJ2-1 TRBD2 TRBV28 . TGTGCCAGCAGTCCTCTAGGTCGGACTAGCGGGAGTAACAATGAGCAGTTCTTC CASSPLGRTSGSNNEQFF
TRBJ2-1 . TRBV7-9 . TGTGCCAGCAGCATTTTACTAGGCAATGAGCAGTTCTTC CASSILLGNEQFF
TRBJ2-2 . TRBV4-3 . TGCGCCAGCAGCCAAGATCCGGCAGCGAGTCGGTTGGGCGGGGAGCTGTTTTTT CASSQDPAASRLGGELFF
TRBJ2-5 . TRBV6-6 . TGTGCCAGCAGTCCCACGTGGAGGGGTGGAATAGAGACCCAGTACTTC CASSPTWRGGIETQYF
TRBJ2-7 TRBD1 TRBV2 . TGTGCCCGCTCTCATCCAGGGGGCGAGCAGTACTTC CARSHPGGEQYF
TRBJ2-3 . TRBV9 . TGTGCCAGCAGTACTAGCGATACGCAGTATTTT CASSTSDTQYF
TRBJ1-1 . TRBV29-1 . TGCAGCGCTAAACGGGACTCTGAAGCTTTCTTT CSAKRDSEAFF
TRBJ2-5 . TRBV19 . TGTGCCAGTACCTATACGGCGGACCAAGAGACCCAGTACTTC CASTYTADQETQYF
TRBJ1-4 TRBD1 TRBV6-5 . TGTGCCAGCAGTTATACGCCGGGACAGTATGAAAAACTGTTTTTT CASSYTPGQYEKLFF
TRBJ2-1 . TRBV7-9 . TGTGCCAGCAACTCCTACCTAAATGAGCAGTTCTTC CASNSYLNEQFF
TRBJ2-7 . TRBV7-9 . TGTGCCAGCACCTCAGCGGCAGAGCACTACGAGCAGTACTTC CASTSAAEHYEQYF
TRBJ1-4 . TRBV15 . TGTGCCACCAGCAGACCATATCGTGGGCAGGGAGGAACTAATGAAAAACTGTTTTTT CATSRPYRGQGGTNEKLFF
TRBJ2-1 TRBD2 TRBV27 . TGTGCCAGCAGTTTCGGGGGGAACAATGAGCAGTTCTTC CASSFGGNNEQFF
TRBJ1-6 TRBD1 TRBV28 . TGTGCCAGCAGTCCACAGGGGGCTGGGAATTCACCCCTCCACTTT CASSPQGAGNSPLHF
TRBJ2-7 . TRBV29-1 . TGCAGCGTTGAAGCGGGTAGCCGCGAGCAGTACTTC CSVEAGSREQYF
TRBJ1-4 . TRBV7-9 . TGTGCCAGCAGCCAAGGGACTGGGATTATAGAACTGTTTTTT CASSQGTGIIELFF
TRBJ2-2 TRBD2 TRBV5-3 . TGTGCCAGAAGCTTGTATTGGACTAGCGGGGGCACCGGGGAGCTGTTTTTT CARSLYWTSGGTGELFF
TRBJ2-7 TRBD2 TRBV28 . TGTGCCAGCAGTTTATCGTCTAGCGGGGTAATCTACGAGCAGTACTTC CASSLSSSGVIYEQYF
TRBJ2-1 . TRBV19 once TGTGCCAGTAGTCATACAGACTACAATGAGCAGTTCTTC CASSHTDYNEQFF
TRBJ2-7 TRBD2 TRBV29-1 . TGCAGCGTGGAAAGCGGGAGAAGGCCCTACGAGCAGTACTTC CSVESGRRPYEQYF
TRBJ2-1 TRBD2 TRBV4-1 . TGCGCCAGCAGCCAAGACCTAGCGGATTACAATGAGCAGTTCTTC CASSQDLADYNEQFF
TRBJ2-2 TRBD2 TRBV6-4 once TGTGCCAGCAGCTTTGTTAGCGGGAGCGCCGGGGAGCTGTTTTTT CASSFVSGSAGELFF
TRBJ1-5 . TRBV19 few TGTGCCAGTAGTCCCGGACACAGCAATCAGCCCCAGCATTTT CASSPGHSNQPQHF
TRBJ2-7 TRBD1 TRBV5-6 . TGTGCCAGCAGCTCGGGACAGGCTCTCTACGAGCAGTACTTC CASSSGQALYEQYF
TRBJ2-7 . TRBV28 . TGTGCCAGCAGTCTCCTCCGGACAGACTACGAGCAGTACTTC CASSLLRTDYEQYF
TRBJ2-7 TRBD2 TRBV27 . TGTGCCAGCAGTCTAACTAGCGGGAGTTACGAGCAGTACTTC CASSLTSGSYEQYF
TRBJ2-1 TRBD2 TRBV5-4 . TGTGCCAGCAGCTACTGGACTAGCGGGGAGGATGAGCAGTTCTTC CASSYWTSGEDEQFF
TRBJ2-7 TRBD1 TRBV7-9 . TGTGCCAGCAGCTTACCCCGGACAGGGAACCACGAGCAGTACTTC CASSLPRTGNHEQYF
TRBJ2-1 TRBD2 TRBV13 . TGTGCCAGCAGCTTCGTGGCTAGCGGGAGTCGTTCCTACAATGAGCAGTTCTTC CASSFVASGSRSYNEQFF
TRBJ2-3 . TRBV7-9 . TGTGCCAGCACCTCTGGGGGGAGTACGCAGTATTTT CASTSGGSTQYF
TRBJ2-1 . TRBV19 . TGTGCCAGTAGTATCGTCAGGTCGTCGAATGAGCAGTTCTTC CASSIVRSSNEQFF
TRBJ1-2 TRBD1 TRBV4-3 . TGCGCCAGCAGCCAAGAAGACGGGGAGGGGGCAAGATATGGCTACACCTTC CASSQEDGEGARYGYTF
TRBJ2-3 . TRBV15 . TGTGCCACCAGGGAGGGGTGGGGAAGGGATACGCAGTATTTT CATREGWGRDTQYF
TRBJ2-3 TRBD1 TRBV7-9 . TGTGCCAGCGCAATCGGGACAGGAGCAACAGATACGCAGTATTTT CASAIGTGATDTQYF
TRBJ2-1 TRBD2 TRBV10-1 . TGCGCCAGCAGTGAGTCGACTAGCGGGAGGAGTAGTAATGAGCAGTTCTTC CASSESTSGRSSNEQFF